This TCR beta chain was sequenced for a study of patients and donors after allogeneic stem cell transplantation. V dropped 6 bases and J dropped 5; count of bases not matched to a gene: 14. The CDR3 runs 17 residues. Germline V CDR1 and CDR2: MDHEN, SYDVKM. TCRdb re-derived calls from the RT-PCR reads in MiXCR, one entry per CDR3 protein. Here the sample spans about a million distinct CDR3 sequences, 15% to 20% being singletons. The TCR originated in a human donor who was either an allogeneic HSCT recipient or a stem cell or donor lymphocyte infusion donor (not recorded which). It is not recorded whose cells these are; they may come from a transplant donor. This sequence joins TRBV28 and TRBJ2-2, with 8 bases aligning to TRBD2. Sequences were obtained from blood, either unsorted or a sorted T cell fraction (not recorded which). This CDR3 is CASSTPLPGLVTGELFF. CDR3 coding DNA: TGTGCCAGCAGCACTCCCCTACCGGGACTAGTAACCGGGGAGCTGTTTTTT. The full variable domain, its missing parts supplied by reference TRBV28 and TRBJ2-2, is DVKVTQSSRYLVKRTGEKVFLECVQDMDHENMFWYRQDPGLGLRLIYFSYDVKMKEKGDIPEGYSVSREKKERFSLILESASTNQTSMYLCASSTPLPGLVTGELFFGEGSRLTVL.